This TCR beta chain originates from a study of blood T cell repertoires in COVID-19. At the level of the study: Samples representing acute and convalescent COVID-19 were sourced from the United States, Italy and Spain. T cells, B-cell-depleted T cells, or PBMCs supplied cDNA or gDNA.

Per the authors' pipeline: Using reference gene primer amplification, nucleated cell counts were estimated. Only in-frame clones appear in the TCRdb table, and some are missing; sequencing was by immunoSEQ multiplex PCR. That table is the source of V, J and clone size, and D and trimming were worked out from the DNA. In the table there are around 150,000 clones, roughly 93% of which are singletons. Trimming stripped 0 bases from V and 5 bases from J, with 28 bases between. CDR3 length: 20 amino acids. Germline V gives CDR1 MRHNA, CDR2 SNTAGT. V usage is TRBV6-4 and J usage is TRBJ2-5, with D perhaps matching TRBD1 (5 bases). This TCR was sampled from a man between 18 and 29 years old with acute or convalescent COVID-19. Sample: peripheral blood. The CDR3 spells CASSDSPLERGRYYRETQYF. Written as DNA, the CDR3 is TGTGCCAGCAGTGACTCGCCCCTGGAAAGGGGCCGATACTACCGGGAGACCCAGTACTTC.